Shown below are 27 T cell receptor beta chains from a single sample sequenced in a study of blood T cell repertoires in COVID-19. The protocol was immunoSEQ multiplex PCR, while the TCRdb copy is restricted to in-frame clones and leaves out a portion. The data hold 160,000 or so clones, with 79% observed a single time. The sequencing sample was made of peripheral blood. These receptors came from a woman aged 60-70 years with COVID-19, enrolled during active disease.

This clone appeared a single time. The chain combines TRBV19 with TRBJ1-5; D unclear. Germline CDR1 and CDR2: LNHDA and SQIVND (reference sequence). V shed 4 bases and J shed 0 bases, with 16 bases lying between them. There are 17 residues in the CDR3. Here the CDR3 reads CASSTTGSGYSNQPQHF. The CDR3 nucleotides are TGTGCCAGTAGTACCACCGGTTCGGGATATAGCAATCAGCCCCAGCATTTT. Together with reference TRBV19 and TRBJ1-5, the CDR3 gives the full variable domain: DGGITQSPKYLFRKEGQNVTLSCEQNLNHDAMYWYRQDPGQGLRLIYYSQIVNDFQKGDIAEGYSVSREKKESFPLTVTSAQKNPTAFYLCASSTTGSGYSNQPQHFGDGTRLSIL.

V is TRBV5-6 and J is TRBJ1-6; TRBD1 aligns across 9 bases. Germline V gene data show CDR1 as SGHDT and CDR2 as YYEEEE. J lost 6 bases, V lost 3 bases, and 7 bases had no gene match. This CDR3 spans 16 amino acids. CDR3 in amino acids: CASSSLRQGGNSPLHF. The CDR3 DNA follows: TGTGCCAGCAGCTCCCTGCGACAGGGGGGTAATTCACCCCTCCACTTT.

The chain combines TRBV27 with TRBJ2-2; the D is unclear. The CDR3 contains 16 residues. Germline V lookup: CDR1 MNHEY, CDR2 SMNVEV (reference sequence). Deletions cut 0 bases from V and 0 bases from J, with 8 bases between. CDR3 coding DNA: TGTGCCAGCAGTTTATCGTTGCCGGCGAACACCGGGGAGCTGTTTTTT. Translating gives CASSLSLPANTGELFF.

This chain uses TRBV9 with TRBJ2-2; 9 positions agree with TRBD1. Per the germline V gene, CDR1 is SGDLS and CDR2 is YYNGEE. The trim removed 4 bases at V and 4 bases at J, leaving 11 bases unmatched. CDR3 length: 17 amino acids. The CDR3, as DNA: TGTGCCAGCAGCCCCGGGACAGGGACGGGTGGCACCGGGGAGCTGTTTTTT. As protein: CASSPGTGTGGTGELFF.

The rearrangement links TRBV11-2 to TRBJ1-2, with a tentative D call TRBD1 (6 bases). The CDR3 is 13 residues long. Germline loops: CDR1 SGHAT, CDR2 FQNNGV. Between the trimmed V and J ends, which lost 2 bases and 7 bases, there was a span of 11 bases. CDR3 in amino acids: CASSLNRDTGYTF. The CDR3 region has the DNA TGTGCCAGCAGCTTAAACAGGGACACTGGCTACACCTTC.

V usage is TRBV5-1 and J usage is TRBJ1-6, with a possible D match to TRBD1 (5 bases). Trimming pared 5 bases from V and 10 bases from J, leaving 13 bases between. This CDR3 is built from 13 residues. The germline gives CDR1 SGHRS, CDR2 YFSETQ. Written as DNA, the CDR3 is TGCGCCAGCAGGCCCTGGGGGGAATCACCCCTCCACTTT. Translated: CASRPWGESPLHF.

The V and J genes are TRBV6-5 and TRBJ2-1, with TRBD2 identical over 7 bases. The length of the CDR3 is 15 residues. Germline V gives CDR1 MNHEY, CDR2 SVGAGI. V gave up 7 bases and J gave up 6 bases; unmatched junction bases: 12. The CDR3 is CASTKRGGSSNEQFF. In nucleotides, the CDR3 is TGTGCCAGCACTAAACGGGGCGGGAGTAGCAATGAGCAGTTCTTC.

The rearrangement uses TRBV28 and TRBJ2-2; 11 positions agree with TRBD2. CDR3 length: 16 amino acids. V lost 5 bases, J lost 3 bases, and 5 bases stayed unmatched. Per germline, CDR1 MDHEN and CDR2 SYDVKM. In DNA, the CDR3 is TGTGCCAGCAGTCTTAGCGGGGGGGCACACACCGGGGAGCTGTTTTTT. It codes for CASSLSGGAHTGELFF.

This chain links TRBV7-9 with TRBJ1-2, with 9 bases identical to TRBD1. Germline CDR1 reads SEHNR; CDR2 reads FQNEAQ (reference sequence). This CDR3 spans 15 amino acids. The V and J ends lost 9 bases and 2 bases, in that order; junction bases with no gene match: 10. CDR3: CASTTRDRENYGYTF. The CDR3 nucleotides are TGTGCCAGTACAACCCGGGACAGGGAGAACTATGGCTACACCTTC.

V and J are TRBV28 and TRBJ2-7; D is possibly TRBD2 (5 bases). Germline values: CDR1 MDHEN, CDR2 SYDVKM. The CDR3 length is 22 residues. V lost 4 bases and J lost 4, with 38 bases in between. CDR3 DNA: TGTGCCAGCAGTTCCTACCACCTGGACTCTCCCTTCTCCCCATCTTTAGGTTACGAGCAGTACGTC. Its translation is CASSSYHLDSPFSPSLGYEQYV.

The chain uses TRBV9 and TRBJ2-7, with 9 bases aligning to TRBD1. The CDR3 totals 16 residues. The trim removed 2 bases at V and 6 bases at J, leaving 12 bases unmatched. CDR1 SGDLS and CDR2 YYNGEE come from the germline V gene. CDR3 region: CASSVQTGTGIGEQYF. CDR3 DNA: TGTGCCAGCAGCGTGCAAACCGGGACAGGGATAGGCGAGCAGTACTTC.

This sequence joins TRBV18 and TRBJ2-1, with D maybe TRBD1 (6 bases). This CDR3 contains 15 residues. In germline, CDR1 is KGHSH, CDR2 LQKENI. Trimming shortened V by 3 bases and J by 12 bases, and 21 bases separated the two germline ends. DNA for the CDR3: TGTGCCAGCTCACCGCCGGGACAAGTCGGCATTGGGCAGTTCTTC. It yields the protein CASSPPGQVGIGQFF.

The V and J genes are TRBV28 and TRBJ1-5; D possibly corresponds to TRBD1 (6 bases). V gave up 10 bases and J gave up 0 bases, with 16 bases separating them. Germline-derived CDR1 and CDR2 are MDHEN and SYDVKM. This CDR3 is built from 15 residues. This CDR3 reads CATNLQGFSNQPQHF. For the CDR3, the DNA is TGTGCCACCAACCTACAGGGTTTTAGCAATCAGCCCCAGCATTTT.

The V and J genes are TRBV6-2 or TRBV6-3 and TRBJ1-1, with D tentatively TRBD1 (5 bases). The length of the CDR3 is 13 residues. The germline V and J ends were trimmed by 4 bases and 3 bases, with 9 bases remaining between them. Per germline, CDR1 MNHEY and CDR2 SVGEGT. The chain's CDR3 is CASSSGLDTEAFF. CDR3 DNA: TGTGCCAGCAGTTCAGGGTTGGACACTGAAGCTTTCTTT.

The V gene is TRBV6-6, the J gene TRBJ2-1; 7 bases are shared with TRBD2. This CDR3 comprises 16 residues. In germline, CDR1 is MNHNY, CDR2 SVGAGI (reference sequence). V lost 6 bases and J lost 5; bases outside the gene matches: 13. The CDR3 DNA follows: TGTGCCAGCAGACCATTTCATAGCGGGCCGAACAATGAGCAGTTCTTC. Protein product: CASRPFHSGPNNEQFF.

V is TRBV7-9 and J is TRBJ1-2, with no clear D. CDR1 is SEHNR and CDR2 is FQNEAQ in the germline V gene (reference sequence). V shed 1 base and J shed 2 bases, with 8 bases lying between them. CDR3 length: 14 residues. CDR3 sequence (DNA): TGTGCCAGCAGCTTAGAGACATCCAACTATGGCTACACCTTC. Translated, it gives CASSLETSNYGYTF.

This chain joins TRBV28 and TRBJ1-1, with D possibly being TRBD1 (5 bases). V was clipped by 6 bases and J by 1 base, with 12 bases between them. The CDR3 length is 14 residues. Germline V CDR1 and CDR2: MDHEN, SYDVKM. The CDR3 sequence is CASRETAKNTEAFF. DNA for the CDR3: TGTGCCAGCAGGGAGACAGCCAAGAACACTGAAGCTTTCTTT. The entire variable domain, with the rest obtained from reference TRBV28 and TRBJ1-1, is as follows: DVKVTQSSRYLVKRTGEKVFLECVQDMDHENMFWYRQDPGLGLRLIYFSYDVKMKEKGDIPEGYSVSREKKERFSLILESASTNQTSMYLCASRETAKNTEAFFGQGTRLTVV.

The chain couples TRBV19 to TRBJ2-5; D is perhaps TRBD2 (5 bases). Trimming took 3 bases from V and 5 from J, leaving 13 bases between them. This CDR3 is built from 14 residues. Germline V gene lookup returns CDR1 LNHDA and CDR2 SQIVND (reference sequence). For the CDR3, the DNA is TGTGCCAGTAGTATCGGGCCGACGGGGGAGACCCAGTACTTC. It codes for CASSIGPTGETQYF. The full variable domain, with the rest looked up from reference TRBV19 and TRBJ2-5, is DGGITQSPKYLFRKEGQNVTLSCEQNLNHDAMYWYRQDPGQGLRLIYYSQIVNDFQKGDIAEGYSVSREKKESFPLTVTSAQKNPTAFYLCASSIGPTGETQYFGPGTRLLVL.

The V and J genes are TRBV6-2 or TRBV6-3 and TRBJ1-5; 8 bases are a match to TRBD1. Looked up from germline, CDR1 is MNHEY and CDR2 is SVGEGT. This CDR3 region has 16 residues. J lost 9 bases, V lost 2 bases, and 12 bases had no gene match. As DNA, the CDR3 is TGTGCCAGCAGTTACGACCGGGCAGGGGGCGGACTGCCCCAGCATTTT. Its protein is CASSYDRAGGGLPQHF.

The count of this clone is one. The V gene is TRBV11-2, the J gene TRBJ2-7; 9 bases fit TRBD2. CDR1 and CDR2 (germline): SGHAT, FQNNGV. The CDR3 totals 15 residues. V was pared by 1 base and J by 6 bases, with 7 bases of the junction left unmatched. The CDR3 loop is CASSLAAGGSFEQYF. The CDR3 DNA reads TGTGCCAGCAGCTTAGCCGCGGGAGGGTCGTTCGAGCAGTACTTC. The full variable domain, in which reference TRBV11-2 and TRBJ2-7 provide the parts outside the CDR3, is EAGVAQSPRYKIIEKRQSVAFWCNPISGHATLYWYQQILGQGPKLLIQFQNNGVVDDSQLPKDRFSAERLKGVDSTLKIQPAKLEDSAVYLCASSLAAGGSFEQYFGPGTRLTVT.

The rearrangement joins TRBV20-1 to TRBJ2-7; 9 bases are a match to TRBD2. The CDR3 consists of 15 residues. V trimming: 3 bases; J trimming: 2 bases; junction bases outside the gene matches: 8. Germline V CDR1 and CDR2: DFQATT, SNEGSKA (reference sequence). The CDR3 sequence is CSASPSGTPPYEQYF. The DNA for the CDR3 is TGCAGTGCTAGTCCTAGCGGGACACCCCCCTACGAGCAGTACTTC.

Written as DNA, the CDR3 is TGTGCCAGCAGTTTCCTTAACCCGGGACAGGGGGCGTCTGATGGCTACACCTTC. Translating gives CASSFLNPGQGASDGYTF. V is TRBV28 and J is TRBJ1-2, with TRBD1 matching over 12 bases. Germline CDR1 is MDHEN and CDR2 is SYDVKM. The V segment lost 3 bases and the J segment 6 bases; nucleotides outside the gene matches: 14. The CDR3 runs 18 residues.

V gene TRBV14 combines with J gene TRBJ1-1, with TRBD1 as a possible D gene (6 bases). The V gene's germline CDR1 is SGHDN and CDR2 FVKESK. The CDR3 totals 18 residues. V lost 3 bases, J lost 2 bases, and 22 bases lay in between. The CDR3 protein is CASSHRVGQTLSNTEAFF. The CDR3 bases are TGTGCCAGCAGCCACAGAGTAGGACAGACCCTTAGTAACACTGAAGCTTTCTTT.

This chain's CDR3 is CASAPGAKPDTQYF. The CDR3 nucleotides are TGTGCCAGCGCCCCTGGGGCGAAACCAGATACGCAGTATTTT. The chain recombines TRBV27 with TRBJ2-3; possibly TRBD1 for D (5 bases). The CDR3 runs 14 residues. Germline lookup yields CDR1 MNHEY and CDR2 SMNVEV (reference sequence). V lost 8 bases, J lost 4 bases, and 16 bases lay in between.

The V gene is TRBV24-1, the J gene TRBJ2-5; TRBD1 agrees at 8 bases. The CDR3 loop spans 16 amino acids. J was trimmed by 4 bases and V by 2 bases; bases with no gene match: 8. Per germline, CDR1 KGHDR and CDR2 SFDVKD. The CDR3 sequence: CATSDSDPQGGETQYF. The CDR3 region has the DNA TGTGCCACCAGTGATTCGGACCCACAGGGGGGAGAGACCCAGTACTTC.

Here the CDR3 reads CASSYGLAGGPYEQYF. The CDR3 DNA reads TGTGCCAGCAGTTACGGACTAGCGGGAGGGCCCTACGAGCAGTACTTC. The genes are TRBV6-2 or TRBV6-3 and TRBJ2-7; TRBD2 matches 15 bases. The J segment lost 2 bases and the V segment lost 2 bases, leaving 1 base of the junction unmatched. Per the germline V gene, CDR1 is MNHEY and CDR2 is SVGEGT. The CDR3 contains 16 residues.

The sample holds many counts of this clone. This chain links TRBV19 with TRBJ1-2; perhaps TRBD1 as D (6 bases). With 3 bases removed from V and 0 bases from J, the gap between germline ends came to 8 bases. The CDR3 extends over 14 amino acids. Per germline, CDR1 LNHDA and CDR2 SQIVND (reference sequence). The CDR3 sequence is CASSMGHTNYGYTF. The CDR3 coding sequence is TGTGCCAGTAGTATGGGACATACTAACTATGGCTACACCTTC.